Below are 22 T cell receptor beta chains sequenced from a single sample in a study of identical twins. Using its own MiXCR run on the 5' RACE reads, TCRdb lists one record per CDR3 protein. The sample lists 550,000 to 700,000 distinct CDR3 sequences, approximately 10% occurring once. This sample also belongs to another study, concerning yellow fever vaccine responses in identical twins.

The sample consisted of PBMCs. These receptors came from a young woman in good health.

The sample holds a few counts of this clonotype. The chain links TRBV11-2 to TRBJ2-7; D is possibly TRBD1 (6 bases). V shed 2 bases and J shed 3 bases, with 26 bases lying between them. Germline V CDR1 and CDR2: SGHAT, FQNNGV. There are 19 residues in the CDR3. The CDR3 DNA reads TGTGCCAGCAGCTTATGGGGCCCAAACAGGGAAGGGGTCCTCTACGAGCAGTACTTC. Protein: CASSLWGPNREGVLYEQYF.

V usage is TRBV4-3 and J usage is TRBJ2-5; tentative D call: TRBD1 (7 bases). The germline V and J ends were trimmed by 1 base and 2 bases, with 17 bases remaining between them. There are 17 residues in the CDR3. Per germline, CDR1 LGHNA and CDR2 YSLEER. In DNA form, the CDR3 reads TGCGCCAGCAGCCAAGCAGGGGGAGGTATGGATCAAGAGACCCAGTACTTC. This sequence encodes CASSQAGGGMDQETQYF.

This clonotype was detected only a few times. The chain is built from TRBV7-2 and TRBJ2-5, with TRBD2 matching 8 bases. Germline V lookup: CDR1 SGHTA, CDR2 FQGNSA. The CDR3 runs to 17 residues. Trimming cost V 0 bases and J 7 bases; bases outside gene matches: 13. CDR3 region: CASSLAAGLDSGGTQYF. In DNA, the CDR3 is TGTGCCAGCAGCTTAGCGGCGGGACTAGACTCCGGGGGGACCCAGTACTTC. The full variable domain, with the rest looked up from reference TRBV7-2 and TRBJ2-5, is GAGVSQSPSNKVTEKGKDVELRCDPISGHTALYWYRQSLGQGLEFLIYFQGNSAPDKSGLPSDRFSAERTGGSVSTLTIQRTQQEDSAVYLCASSLAAGLDSGGTQYFGPGTRLLVL.

This clonotype was detected only a few times. This chain links TRBV11-2 with TRBJ2-1, with a weak D call TRBD1 (6 bases). Germline V gene data show CDR1 as SGHAT and CDR2 as FQNNGV. Deletions cut 0 bases from V and 0 bases from J, with 21 bases between. The CDR3 spans 20 residues. CDR3 region: CASSLDWTARHQSSYNEQFF. In DNA form, the CDR3 reads TGTGCCAGCAGCTTAGACTGGACAGCTCGACACCAGAGCTCCTACAATGAGCAGTTCTTC.

This clonotype was counted at least ten times. The chain recombines TRBV7-2 with TRBJ1-2; D unresolved. CDR1 and CDR2 from the germline V gene are SGHTA and FQGNSA. V was pared by 5 bases and J by 7 bases, with 11 bases between. The CDR3 length is 12 residues. CDR3 residues: CASSTNRGGYTF. CDR3 in DNA: TGTGCCAGCAGCACGAACAGAGGTGGCTACACCTTC. The full variable domain, with the rest looked up from reference TRBV7-2 and TRBJ1-2, is GAGVSQSPSNKVTEKGKDVELRCDPISGHTALYWYRQSLGQGLEFLIYFQGNSAPDKSGLPSDRFSAERTGGSVSTLTIQRTQQEDSAVYLCASSTNRGGYTFGSGTRLTVV.

This clonotype has a handful of counts. The chain joins TRBV11-1 to TRBJ2-3; D gene uncertain. The CDR3 runs to 13 residues. In germline, CDR1 is SGHAT, CDR2 FQDESV (reference sequence). The ends were cut back, 3 bases at V and 5 bases at J, with 9 bases in the middle. The CDR3 sequence is CASSFERGDTQYF. For the CDR3, the DNA is TGTGCCAGCAGCTTTGAACGAGGAGATACGCAGTATTTT. Full variable domain (remainder filled in from reference TRBV11-1 and TRBJ2-3): EAEVAQSPRYKITEKSQAVAFWCDPISGHATLYWYRQILGQGPELLVQFQDESVVDDSQLPKDRFSAERLKGVDSTLKIQPAELGDSAMYLCASSFERGDTQYFGPGTRLTVL.

This clonotype turned up a few times. The V and J genes are TRBV3-1 and TRBJ2-5, with 10 bases identical to TRBD2. The germline gives CDR1 LGHDT, CDR2 YNNKEL (reference sequence). The CDR3 has 19 amino acids. Trimming at V came to 2 bases and at J to 5 bases, leaving 17 bases not matched to a gene. CDR3 protein: CASSQLWRSASGGPETQYF. The CDR3 nucleotides are TGTGCCAGCAGCCAACTCTGGCGCTCGGCTAGCGGGGGACCGGAGACCCAGTACTTC.

The chain recombines TRBV5-1 with TRBJ2-3, with D possibly TRBD2 on 6 matching bases. V lost 4 bases and J lost 2, with 23 bases in between. Per germline, CDR1 SGHRS and CDR2 YFSETQ. The CDR3 is 18 residues long. This CDR3 reads CASSPSSRLVSLTDTQYF. In DNA, the CDR3 is TGCGCCAGCAGCCCATCTTCAAGACTAGTTAGTCTCACAGATACGCAGTATTTT.

V usage is TRBV24-1 and J usage is TRBJ2-1; possibly TRBD2 for D (6 bases). V was cut by 6 bases and J by 6 bases, with 11 bases left in between. The germline gives CDR1 KGHDR, CDR2 SFDVKD. This CDR3 contains 13 residues. The CDR3 region is CATSPTRTNEQFF. CDR3 DNA sequence: TGTGCCACCAGTCCGACTAGGACCAATGAGCAGTTCTTC.

This clonotype was seen only a few times. The chain uses TRBV29-1 and TRBJ2-7, with 10 bases matching TRBD2. V lost 5 bases to trimming and J lost 5 bases; unmatched junction nucleotides: 9. Per germline, CDR1 SQVTM and CDR2 ANQGSEA. The CDR3 length is 14 residues. The CDR3 is CSVQTSGKGNEQYF. DNA of the CDR3: TGCAGCGTTCAAACTAGCGGGAAGGGAAACGAGCAGTACTTC.

In this sample, this clonotype turned up many times. The V call is TRBV7-9, the J call TRBJ2-1; D uncertain. There are 13 residues in the CDR3. V was pared by 4 bases and J by 8 bases, with 12 bases between. Germline V gene lookup returns CDR1 SEHNR and CDR2 FQNEAQ (reference sequence). DNA for the CDR3: TGTGCCAGCAGCTCCCGATTGGATGATGAGCAGTTCTTC. Amino acids: CASSSRLDDEQFF.

This clonotype came up many times. V gene TRBV4-1 combines with J gene TRBJ2-7; 8 bases fit TRBD1. Germline V gene sequence: CDR1 MGHRA, CDR2 YSYEKL. Unmatched junction bases numbered 15, after V lost 4 bases and J lost 4 bases. CDR3 length: 17 residues. The CDR3 here is CASSPYLTGQGDYEQYF. CDR3 in DNA: TGCGCCAGCAGCCCTTACTTGACCGGACAGGGTGATTACGAGCAGTACTTC.

The chain joins TRBV28 to TRBJ2-7; 8 positions agree with TRBD1. V gave up 4 bases and J gave up 0 bases; unmatched junction bases: 8. Germline-derived CDR1 and CDR2 are MDHEN and SYDVKM. The CDR3 covers 16 residues. CDR3 DNA sequence: TGTGCCAGCAGTTCGGCCCGACAGGGGATCTCCTACGAGCAGTACTTC. Residues: CASSSARQGISYEQYF.

This clonotype was counted ten times or more. V gene TRBV6-1 combines with J gene TRBJ2-7, with 10 bases identical to TRBD1. With V trimmed by 4 bases and J by 6 bases, 21 bases remained unmatched. The CDR3 sequence is 19 residues long. Germline values: CDR1 MNHNS, CDR2 SASEGT. The CDR3 sequence: CASSAFITLTGTGVSEQYF. DNA for the CDR3: TGTGCCAGCAGTGCTTTCATCACGTTAACCGGGACAGGGGTTAGCGAGCAGTACTTC.

This clonotype was counted ten times or more. The CDR3 DNA follows: TGTGCCAGCAGTTACCGGGCCAGGTACAATGAGCAGTTCTTC. Translating gives CASSYRARYNEQFF. The chain links TRBV5-6 to TRBJ2-1; D is undetermined. V shed 5 bases and J shed 4 bases, with 13 bases lying between them. This CDR3 is 14 amino acids long. Germline V gives CDR1 SGHDT, CDR2 YYEEEE. Full variable domain (missing parts from reference TRBV5-6 and TRBJ2-1): DAGVTQSPTHLIKTRGQQVTLRCSPKSGHDTVSWYQQALGQGPQFIFQYYEEEERQRGNFPDRFSGHQFPNYSSELNVNALLLGDSALYLCASSYRARYNEQFFGPGTRLTVL.

The J gene is TRBJ2-3, the V gene TRBV6-1, with 7 positions matching TRBD1. Trimming removed 3 bases from V and 0 bases from J; junction bases left unmatched: 6. Germline lookup yields CDR1 MNHNS and CDR2 SASEGT. The CDR3 runs 16 residues. The CDR3 sequence: CASSDLTGTSTDTQYF. DNA of the CDR3: TGTGCCAGCAGTGACCTGACAGGGACCAGCACAGATACGCAGTATTTT.

This chain connects TRBV11-2 to TRBJ1-4; the D is unclear. Trimming removed 3 bases from V and 5 bases from J, with 10 bases in between. The V gene's germline CDR1 is SGHAT and CDR2 FQNNGV. The CDR3 runs to 14 residues. CDR3 sequence reads: CASSLSQVNEKLFF. The CDR3 bases are TGTGCCAGCAGCTTGTCCCAGGTGAATGAAAAACTGTTTTTT. The full variable domain, with the rest looked up from reference TRBV11-2 and TRBJ1-4, is EAGVAQSPRYKIIEKRQSVAFWCNPISGHATLYWYQQILGQGPKLLIQFQNNGVVDDSQLPKDRFSAERLKGVDSTLKIQPAKLEDSAVYLCASSLSQVNEKLFFGSGTQLSVL.

The table lists this clonotype with a few counts. The CDR3 coding sequence is TGCGCCAGCAGCTTTACATCAGCGGGCGAGCAGTACTTC. Encoded protein: CASSFTSAGEQYF. This rearrangement joins TRBV5-1 to TRBJ2-7; a weak D match, TRBD2 (6 bases). Germline V gene data show CDR1 as SGHRS and CDR2 as YFSETQ. This CDR3 region has 13 residues. Trimming left V 2 bases short and J 6 bases short, with 12 bases between.

This chain links TRBV2 with TRBJ1-1; 9 bases agree with TRBD1. J gave up 2 bases and V 7 bases, and 8 bases lay outside the gene matches. The CDR3 sequence is 15 residues long. The germline V gene encodes CDR1 SNHLY and CDR2 FYNNEI. The CDR3 bases are TGTGCCAGCACCGGACCGGGACAGGGAAACACTGAAGCTTTCTTT. This translates into CASTGPGQGNTEAFF.

The sample holds a few counts of this clonotype. The gene calls are TRBV25-1 and TRBJ1-2; D gene unclear. The germline V gene has CDR1 MGHDK and CDR2 SYGVNS. CDR3 length equals 18 residues. Deletions cut 0 bases from V and 0 bases from J, with 17 bases between. As DNA, the CDR3 is TGTGCCAGCAGTGAATATAATGCGAGGGTTAGAGCTAACTATGGCTACACCTTC. Encoded protein: CASSEYNARVRANYGYTF.

This clonotype was counted many times. This chain's CDR3 is CASSLSFGALSGGTYEQYF. Here the CDR3 DNA reads TGTGCCAGCAGTTTATCGTTCGGGGCCCTTAGCGGGGGTACCTACGAGCAGTACTTC. The genes are TRBV28 and TRBJ2-7; 9 bases match TRBD2. Germline values: CDR1 MDHEN, CDR2 SYDVKM. This CDR3 region has 19 residues. Losses at the gene ends were 1 base for V and 2 bases for J; bases not matched to a gene: 15.

This clonotype was recorded at least ten times. The gene calls are TRBV5-1 and TRBJ1-1; possible D gene TRBD1, 5 bases. Germline-derived CDR1 and CDR2 are SGHRS and YFSETQ. The CDR3 is 14 residues long. Trimming removed 1 base at V and 3 bases at J, with 10 bases between. CDR3: CASSLSTGYTEAFF. The CDR3 nucleotides are TGCGCCAGCAGCTTGTCTACAGGCTACACTGAAGCTTTCTTT.